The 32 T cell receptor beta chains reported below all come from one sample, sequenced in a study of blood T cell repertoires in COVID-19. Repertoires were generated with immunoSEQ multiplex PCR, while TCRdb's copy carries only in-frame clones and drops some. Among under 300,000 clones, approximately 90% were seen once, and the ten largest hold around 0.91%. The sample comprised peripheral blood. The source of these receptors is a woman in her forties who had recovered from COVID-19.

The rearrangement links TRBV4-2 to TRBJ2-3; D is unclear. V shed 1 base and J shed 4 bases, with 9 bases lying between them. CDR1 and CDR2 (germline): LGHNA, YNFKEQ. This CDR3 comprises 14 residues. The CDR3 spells CASSQALGADTQYF. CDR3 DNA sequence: TGTGCCAGCAGCCAAGCCCTAGGCGCAGATACGCAGTATTTT.

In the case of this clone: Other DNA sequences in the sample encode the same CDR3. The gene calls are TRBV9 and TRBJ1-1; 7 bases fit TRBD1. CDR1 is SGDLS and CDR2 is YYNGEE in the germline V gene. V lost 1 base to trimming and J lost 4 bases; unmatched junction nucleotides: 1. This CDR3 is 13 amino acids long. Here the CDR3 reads CASSVSGGTEAFF. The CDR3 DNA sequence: TGTGCCAGCAGCGTATCAGGGGGCACTGAAGCTTTCTTT.

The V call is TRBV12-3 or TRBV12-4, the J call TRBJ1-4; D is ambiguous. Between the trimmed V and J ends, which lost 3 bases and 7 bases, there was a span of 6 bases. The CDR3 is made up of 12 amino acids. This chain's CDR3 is CASSFSGEKLFF. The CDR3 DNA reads TGTGCCAGCAGTTTTTCGGGTGAAAAACTGTTTTTT.

CDR3 loop: CASSRQGALLLYGYTF. The CDR3 DNA reads TGTGCCAGCAGCCGACAGGGGGCCCTCCTACTCTATGGCTACACCTTC. The V call is TRBV3-1 (or the pseudogene TRBV3-2), the J call TRBJ1-2, with TRBD1 identical over 10 bases. Germline V gene sequence: CDR1 LGHDT, CDR2 YNNKEL (reference sequence). The CDR3 runs to 16 residues. Losses at the gene ends were 4 bases for V and 4 bases for J; bases not matched to a gene: 9.

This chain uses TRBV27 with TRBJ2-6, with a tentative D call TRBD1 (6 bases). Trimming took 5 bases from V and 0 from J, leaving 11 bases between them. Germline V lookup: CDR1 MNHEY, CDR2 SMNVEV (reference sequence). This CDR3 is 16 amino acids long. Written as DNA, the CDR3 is TGTGCCAGCAGTCACGACAGGCCCTCTGGGGCCAACGTCCTGACTTTC. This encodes CASSHDRPSGANVLTF. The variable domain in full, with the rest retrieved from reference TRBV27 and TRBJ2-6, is EAQVTQNPRYLITVTGKKLTVTCSQNMNHEYMSWYRQDPGLGLRQIYYSMNVEVTDKGDVPEGYKVSRKEKRNFPLILESPSPNQTSLYFCASSHDRPSGANVLTFGAGSRLTVL.

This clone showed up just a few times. The CDR3 spells CASSPQGATYEQYF. CDR3 bases: TGTGCCAGCAGCCCTCAAGGGGCCACCTACGAGCAGTACTTC. The chain couples TRBV7-2 to TRBJ2-7, with a tentative D call TRBD1 (5 bases). Germline-derived CDR1 and CDR2 are SGHTA and FQGNSA. Trimming removed 5 bases from V and 2 bases from J, with 13 bases in between. This CDR3 contains 14 residues.

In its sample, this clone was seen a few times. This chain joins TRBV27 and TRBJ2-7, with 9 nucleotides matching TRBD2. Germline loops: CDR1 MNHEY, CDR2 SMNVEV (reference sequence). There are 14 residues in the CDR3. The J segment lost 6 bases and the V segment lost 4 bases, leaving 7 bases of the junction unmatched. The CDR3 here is CASSYVAGVVEQYF. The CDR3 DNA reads TGTGCCAGCAGTTACGTAGCGGGAGTAGTCGAGCAGTACTTC.

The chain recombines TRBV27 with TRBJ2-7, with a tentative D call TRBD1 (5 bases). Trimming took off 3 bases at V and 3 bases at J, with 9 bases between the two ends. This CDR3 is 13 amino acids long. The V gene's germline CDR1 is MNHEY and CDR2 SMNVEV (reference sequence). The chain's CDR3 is CASSFGHYYEQYF. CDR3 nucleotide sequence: TGTGCCAGCAGTTTCGGACACTACTACGAGCAGTACTTC.

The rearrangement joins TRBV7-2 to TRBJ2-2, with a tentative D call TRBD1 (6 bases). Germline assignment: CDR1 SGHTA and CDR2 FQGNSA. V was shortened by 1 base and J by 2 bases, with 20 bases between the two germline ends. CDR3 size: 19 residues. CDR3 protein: CASSLVIPPGVGNTGELFF. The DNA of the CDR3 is TGTGCCAGCAGCTTAGTTATACCCCCAGGGGTTGGTAACACCGGGGAGCTGTTTTTT.

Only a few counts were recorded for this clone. The CDR3 here is CASSYGSGGGQPQHF. The CDR3 region has the DNA TGTGCCAGCAGTTACGGGTCAGGGGGCGGTCAGCCCCAGCATTTT. This chain connects TRBV6-2 or TRBV6-3 to TRBJ1-5; 8 positions agree with TRBD1. The CDR3 spans 15 residues. V lost 2 bases to trimming and J lost 6 bases; unmatched junction nucleotides: 6. CDR1 MNHEY and CDR2 SVGEGT come from the germline V gene.

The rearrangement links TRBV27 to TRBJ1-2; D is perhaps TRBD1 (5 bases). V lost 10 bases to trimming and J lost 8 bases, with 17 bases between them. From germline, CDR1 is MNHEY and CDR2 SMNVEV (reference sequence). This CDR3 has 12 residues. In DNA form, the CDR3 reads TGTGCCACCTGGGGCACGTTTCGAGGCTACACCTTC. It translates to CATWGTFRGYTF.

The CDR3 loop reads CASSVSLGMGSTEAFF. The CDR3 coding sequence is TGTGCCAGCAGCGTATCCCTCGGAATGGGGAGCACTGAAGCTTTCTTT. The chain joins TRBV9 to TRBJ1-1; D is uncertain. CDR1 and CDR2 from the germline V gene are SGDLS and YYNGEE. The CDR3 totals 16 residues. Trimming removed 1 base at V and 4 bases at J, with 17 bases between. Combining the CDR3 with reference TRBV9 and TRBJ1-1 gives the whole variable domain DSGVTQTPKHLITATGQRVTLRCSPRSGDLSVYWYQQSLDQGLQFLIQYYNGEERAKGNILERFSAQQFPDLHSELNLSSLELGDSALYFCASSVSLGMGSTEAFFGQGTRLTVV.

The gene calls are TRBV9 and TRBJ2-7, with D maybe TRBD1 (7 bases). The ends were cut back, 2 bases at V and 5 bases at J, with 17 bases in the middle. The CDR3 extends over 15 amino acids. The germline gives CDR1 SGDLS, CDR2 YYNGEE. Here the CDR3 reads CASSVVGGGDDEQYF. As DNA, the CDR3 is TGTGCCAGCAGCGTTGTCGGAGGGGGCGACGACGAGCAGTACTTC.

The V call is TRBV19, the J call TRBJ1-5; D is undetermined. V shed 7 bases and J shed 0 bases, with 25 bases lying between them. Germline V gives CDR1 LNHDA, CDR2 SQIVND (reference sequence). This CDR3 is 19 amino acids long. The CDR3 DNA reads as TGTGCCAGTACCAGGCGGGCTCACCAGGTCTCCTCTAGCAATCAGCCCCAGCATTTT. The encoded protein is CASTRRAHQVSSSNQPQHF.

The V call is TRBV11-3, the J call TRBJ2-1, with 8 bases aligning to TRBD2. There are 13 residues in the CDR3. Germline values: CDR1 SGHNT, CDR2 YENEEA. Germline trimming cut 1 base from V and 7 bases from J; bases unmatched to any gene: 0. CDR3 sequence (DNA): TGTGCCAGCAGCTTAGCGGGAGGGAATGAGCAGTTCTTC. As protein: CASSLAGGNEQFF.

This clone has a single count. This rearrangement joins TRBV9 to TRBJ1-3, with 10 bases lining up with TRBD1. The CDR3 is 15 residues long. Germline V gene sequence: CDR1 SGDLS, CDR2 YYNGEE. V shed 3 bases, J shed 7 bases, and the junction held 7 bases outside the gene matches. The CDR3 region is CASSADDRGRNTIYF. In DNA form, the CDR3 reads TGTGCCAGCAGCGCCGATGACAGGGGGCGGAACACCATATATTTT.

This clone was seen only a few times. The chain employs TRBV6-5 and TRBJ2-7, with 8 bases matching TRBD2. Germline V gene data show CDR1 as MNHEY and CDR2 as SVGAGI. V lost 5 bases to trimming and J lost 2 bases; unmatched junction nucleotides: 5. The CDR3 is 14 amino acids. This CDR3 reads CASSKIAGPYEQYF. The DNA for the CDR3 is TGTGCCAGCAGTAAAATAGCGGGACCCTACGAGCAGTACTTC.

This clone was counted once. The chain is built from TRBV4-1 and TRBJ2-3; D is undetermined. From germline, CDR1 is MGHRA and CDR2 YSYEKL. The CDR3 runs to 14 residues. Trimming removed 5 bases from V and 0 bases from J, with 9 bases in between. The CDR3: CASSWAGSTDTQYF. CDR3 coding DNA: TGCGCCAGCAGCTGGGCAGGTAGCACAGATACGCAGTATTTT.

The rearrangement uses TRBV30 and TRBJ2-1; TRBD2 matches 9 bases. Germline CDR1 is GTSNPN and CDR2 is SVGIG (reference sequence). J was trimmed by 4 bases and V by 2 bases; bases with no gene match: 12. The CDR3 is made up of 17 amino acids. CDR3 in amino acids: CAWSYGAGGPSYNEQFF. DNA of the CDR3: TGTGCCTGGAGTTACGGGGCGGGAGGGCCCTCTTACAATGAGCAGTTCTTC.

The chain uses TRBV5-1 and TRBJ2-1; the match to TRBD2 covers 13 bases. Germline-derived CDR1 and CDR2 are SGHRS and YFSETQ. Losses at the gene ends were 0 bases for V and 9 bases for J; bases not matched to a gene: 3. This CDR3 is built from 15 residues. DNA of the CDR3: TGCGCCAGCAGCTTGGGGACTAGCGGGAGTGCTGAGCAGTTCTTC. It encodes CASSLGTSGSAEQFF.

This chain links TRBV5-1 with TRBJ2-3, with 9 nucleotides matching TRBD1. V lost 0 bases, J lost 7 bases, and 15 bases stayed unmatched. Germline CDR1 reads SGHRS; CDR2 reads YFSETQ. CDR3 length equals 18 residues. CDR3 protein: CASSLGWGQGPGTNTQYF. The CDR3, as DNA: TGCGCCAGCAGCTTGGGTTGGGGACAGGGTCCTGGGACGAATACGCAGTATTTT. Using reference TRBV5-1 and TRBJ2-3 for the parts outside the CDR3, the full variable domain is KAGVTQTPRYLIKTRGQQVTLSCSPISGHRSVSWYQQTPGQGLQFLFEYFSETQRNKGNFPGRFSGRQFSNSRSEMNVSTLELGDSALYLCASSLGWGQGPGTNTQYFGPGTRLTVL.

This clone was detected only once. The CDR3 protein is CASSMGLAATDTQYF. CDR3 nucleotides: TGCGCCAGCAGTATGGGACTAGCGGCCACAGATACGCAGTATTTT. The chain links TRBV5-1 to TRBJ2-3, with 11 bases matching TRBD2. Trimming at V came to 5 bases and at J to 2 bases, leaving 4 bases not matched to a gene. The CDR3 extends over 15 amino acids. From germline, CDR1 is SGHRS and CDR2 YFSETQ.

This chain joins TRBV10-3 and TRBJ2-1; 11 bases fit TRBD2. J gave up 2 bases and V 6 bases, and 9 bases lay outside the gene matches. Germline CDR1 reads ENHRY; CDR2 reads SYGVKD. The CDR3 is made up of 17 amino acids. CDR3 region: CAISPGLADRTYNEQFF. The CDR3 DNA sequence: TGTGCCATCAGCCCGGGACTAGCGGATCGTACCTACAATGAGCAGTTCTTC.

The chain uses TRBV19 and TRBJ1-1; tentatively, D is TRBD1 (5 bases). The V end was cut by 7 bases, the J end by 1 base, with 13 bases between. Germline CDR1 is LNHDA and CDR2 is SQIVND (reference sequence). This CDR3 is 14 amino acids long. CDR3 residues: CASTVLGGNTEAFF. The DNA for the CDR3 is TGTGCCAGTACCGTCCTGGGGGGGAACACTGAAGCTTTCTTT.

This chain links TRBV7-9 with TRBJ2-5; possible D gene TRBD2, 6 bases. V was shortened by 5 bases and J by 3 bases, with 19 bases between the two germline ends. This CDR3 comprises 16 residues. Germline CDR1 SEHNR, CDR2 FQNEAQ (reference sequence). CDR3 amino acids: CASSASLGRLEETQYF. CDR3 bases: TGTGCCAGCAGCGCATCCCTAGGGAGACTAGAAGAGACCCAGTACTTC.

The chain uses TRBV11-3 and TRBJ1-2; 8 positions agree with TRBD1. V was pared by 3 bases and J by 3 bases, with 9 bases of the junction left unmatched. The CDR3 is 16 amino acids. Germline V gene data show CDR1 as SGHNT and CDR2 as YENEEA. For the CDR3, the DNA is TGTGCCAGCAGCTTCGCAGGACAGGGATCGGACTATGGCTACACCTTC. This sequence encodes CASSFAGQGSDYGYTF.

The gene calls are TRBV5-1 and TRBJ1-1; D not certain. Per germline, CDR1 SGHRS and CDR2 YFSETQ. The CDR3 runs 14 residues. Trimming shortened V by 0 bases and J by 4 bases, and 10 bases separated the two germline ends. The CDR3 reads CASSLGSGSTEAFF. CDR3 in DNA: TGCGCCAGCAGCTTGGGGTCGGGGAGCACTGAAGCTTTCTTT.

CDR3 region: CASSPFPRTSSYNEQFF. The CDR3 region has the DNA TGTGCCAGCTCACCATTTCCTCGGACTAGCTCCTACAATGAGCAGTTCTTC. This chain connects TRBV18 to TRBJ2-1, with 7 bases identical to TRBD2. Germline loops: CDR1 KGHSH, CDR2 LQKENI. The CDR3 length is 17 residues. V lost 2 bases, J lost 0 bases, and 7 bases stayed unmatched.

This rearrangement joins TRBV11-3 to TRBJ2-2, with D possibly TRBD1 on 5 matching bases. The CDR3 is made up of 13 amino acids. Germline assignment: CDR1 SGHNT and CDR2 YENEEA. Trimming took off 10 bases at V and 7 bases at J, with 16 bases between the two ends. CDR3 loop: CATQSGQGGELFF. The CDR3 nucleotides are TGTGCCACCCAGTCGGGTCAGGGCGGGGAGCTGTTTTTT.

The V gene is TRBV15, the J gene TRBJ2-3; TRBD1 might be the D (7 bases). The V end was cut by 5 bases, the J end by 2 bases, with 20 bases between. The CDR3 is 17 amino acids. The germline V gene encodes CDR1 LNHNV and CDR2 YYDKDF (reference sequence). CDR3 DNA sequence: TGTGCCACCAGCCCAGGGGGTCTACTAGCCCACACAGATACGCAGTATTTT. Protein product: CATSPGGLLAHTDTQYF.

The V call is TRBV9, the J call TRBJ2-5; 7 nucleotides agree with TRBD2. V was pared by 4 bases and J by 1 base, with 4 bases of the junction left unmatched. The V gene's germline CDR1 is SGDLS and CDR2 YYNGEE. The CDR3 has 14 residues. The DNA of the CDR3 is TGTGCCAGCAGCCCCAGCGGGGTCCAAGAGACCCAGTACTTC. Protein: CASSPSGVQETQYF.

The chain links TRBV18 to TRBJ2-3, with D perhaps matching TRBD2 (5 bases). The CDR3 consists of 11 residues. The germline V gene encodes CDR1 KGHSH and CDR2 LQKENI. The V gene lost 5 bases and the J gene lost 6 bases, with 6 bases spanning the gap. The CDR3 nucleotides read TGTGCCAGCTCAACGGGGGATACGCAGTATTTT. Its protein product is CASSTGDTQYF.